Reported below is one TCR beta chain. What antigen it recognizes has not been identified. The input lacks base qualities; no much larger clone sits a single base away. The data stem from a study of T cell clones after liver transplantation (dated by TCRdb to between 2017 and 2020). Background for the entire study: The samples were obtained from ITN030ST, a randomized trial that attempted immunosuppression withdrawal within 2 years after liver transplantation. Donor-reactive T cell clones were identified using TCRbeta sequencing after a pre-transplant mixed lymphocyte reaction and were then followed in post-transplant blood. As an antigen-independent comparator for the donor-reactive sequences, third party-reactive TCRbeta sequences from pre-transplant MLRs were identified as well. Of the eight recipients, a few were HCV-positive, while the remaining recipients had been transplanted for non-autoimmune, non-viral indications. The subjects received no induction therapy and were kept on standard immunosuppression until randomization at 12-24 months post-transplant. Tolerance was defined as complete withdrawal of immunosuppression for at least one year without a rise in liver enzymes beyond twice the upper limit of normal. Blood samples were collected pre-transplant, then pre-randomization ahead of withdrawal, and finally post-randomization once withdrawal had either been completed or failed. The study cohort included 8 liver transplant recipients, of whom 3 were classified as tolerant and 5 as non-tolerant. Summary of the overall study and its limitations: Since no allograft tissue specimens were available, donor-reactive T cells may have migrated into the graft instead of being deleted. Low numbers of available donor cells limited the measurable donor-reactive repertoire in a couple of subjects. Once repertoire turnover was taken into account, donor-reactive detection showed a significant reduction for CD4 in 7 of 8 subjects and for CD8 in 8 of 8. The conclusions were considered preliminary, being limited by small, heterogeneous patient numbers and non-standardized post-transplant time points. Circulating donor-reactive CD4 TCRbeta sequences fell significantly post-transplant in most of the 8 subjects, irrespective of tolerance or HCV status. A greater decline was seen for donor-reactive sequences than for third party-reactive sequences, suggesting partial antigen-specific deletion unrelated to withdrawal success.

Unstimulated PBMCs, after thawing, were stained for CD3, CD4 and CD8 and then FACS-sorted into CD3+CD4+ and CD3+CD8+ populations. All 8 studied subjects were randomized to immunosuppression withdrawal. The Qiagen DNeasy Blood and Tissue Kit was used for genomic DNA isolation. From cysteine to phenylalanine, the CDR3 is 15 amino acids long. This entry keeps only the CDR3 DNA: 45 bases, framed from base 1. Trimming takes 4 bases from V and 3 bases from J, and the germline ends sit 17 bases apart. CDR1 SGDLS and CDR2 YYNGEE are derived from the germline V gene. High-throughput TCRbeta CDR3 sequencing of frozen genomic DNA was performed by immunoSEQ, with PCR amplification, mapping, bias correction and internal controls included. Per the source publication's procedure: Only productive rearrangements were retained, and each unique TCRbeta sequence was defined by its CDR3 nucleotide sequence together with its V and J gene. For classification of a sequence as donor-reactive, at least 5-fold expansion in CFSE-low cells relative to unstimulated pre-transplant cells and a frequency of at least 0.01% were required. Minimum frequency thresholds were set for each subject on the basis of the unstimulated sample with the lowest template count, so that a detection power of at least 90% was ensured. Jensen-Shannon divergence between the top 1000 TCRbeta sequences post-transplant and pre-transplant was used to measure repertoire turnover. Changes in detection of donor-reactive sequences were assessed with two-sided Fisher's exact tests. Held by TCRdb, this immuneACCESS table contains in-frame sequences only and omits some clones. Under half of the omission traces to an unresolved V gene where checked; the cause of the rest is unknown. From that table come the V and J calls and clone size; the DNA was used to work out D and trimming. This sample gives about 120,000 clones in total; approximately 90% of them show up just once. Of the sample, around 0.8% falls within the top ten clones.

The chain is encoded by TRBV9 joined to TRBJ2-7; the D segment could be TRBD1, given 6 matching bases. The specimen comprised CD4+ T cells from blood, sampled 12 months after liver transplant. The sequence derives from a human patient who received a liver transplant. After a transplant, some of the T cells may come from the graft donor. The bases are TGTGCCAGCAGCCCCCAGATGACAGGTTACTACGAGCAGTACTTC. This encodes CASSPQMTGYYEQYF.